The rows below give T cell receptor beta chains drawn from one sample of a study of blood T cell repertoires in COVID-19. TCRdb's copy holds only in-frame clones and misses some; the assay was immunoSEQ multiplex PCR. The sample has more than 90,000 clones, about 90% seen once. The specimen sequenced was peripheral blood. The receptors derive from a man aged 65 to 85 who had recovered from COVID-19. Each CDR3 is given with its conserved first and last residue. A D gene is named only where the DNA matches it firmly. Part of the rows lack a size; the others show once, few, many or a class for expanded clones.

TRBV19,TRBJ2-3,TRBD1,once,TGTGCCAGTAGTATTAGTAGGACAGGGGGCACAGATACGCAGTATTTT,CASSISRTGGTDTQYF
TRBV21-1,TRBJ2-7,.,.,TGTGCCAGCAGCAAAGTAAGCCCGGGGGACCCTCCCTACGAGCAGTACTTC,CASSKVSPGDPPYEQYF
TRBV24-1,TRBJ1-4,.,.,TGTGCCACCAGTTCCGATGAGGGTGAAAAACTGTTTTTT,CATSSDEGEKLFF
TRBV6-5,TRBJ1-2,.,.,TGTGCCAGCAGTTACTCCCCAGGGTTGGAGAATGGCTACACCTTC,CASSYSPGLENGYTF
TRBV9,TRBJ1-1,.,.,TGTGCCAGCAGCGCGCTAGGGAACACTGAAGCTTTCTTT,CASSALGNTEAFF
TRBV7-9,TRBJ1-2,TRBD1,.,TGTGCCAGCAGCTTAGGGACAGGGGGGCTCTATGGCTACACCTTC,CASSLGTGGLYGYTF
TRBV7-9,TRBJ1-1,TRBD1,.,TGTGCCAGCAGAAAAACAGGGGGCACTGAAGCTTTCTTT,CASRKTGGTEAFF
TRBV9,TRBJ2-3,TRBD1,.,TGTGCCAGCAGCGTAGGATGGGACAGGGGGACGTCAGATACGCAGTATTTT,CASSVGWDRGTSDTQYF
TRBV10-3,TRBJ2-7,.,.,TGTGCCATCAGTGAGGCTACCTACGAGCAGTACTTC,CAISEATYEQYF
TRBV6-5,TRBJ1-5,.,few,TGTGCCAGCAGTCGGACAGCAGGAGTGGGACAGCCCCAGCATTTT,CASSRTAGVGQPQHF
TRBV3-1/TRBV3-2,TRBJ1-3,TRBD1,.,TGTGCCAGCAGCCAAGAGGTGGGGACAGGGAGTTCTGGAAACACCATATATTTT,CASSQEVGTGSSGNTIYF
TRBV2,TRBJ1-2,TRBD1,.,TGTGCCAGCAACCGGGACAGTCAAGGCTACACCTTC,CASNRDSQGYTF
TRBV12-3/TRBV12-4,TRBJ2-1,.,.,TGTGCCTCCCGGTTAAGCTCCTACAATGAGCAGTTCTTC,CASRLSSYNEQFF
TRBV11-3,TRBJ2-1,TRBD2,.,TGTGCCAGCAGCTTAGGGGGGACTAGCGGGAGGGCTACCTACAATGAGCAGTTCTTC,CASSLGGTSGRATYNEQFF
TRBV5-1,TRBJ2-1,.,.,TGCGCCAGCAGCTTGGATCCTATCTCCTACAATGAGCAGTTCTTC,CASSLDPISYNEQFF
TRBV4-2,TRBJ2-7,TRBD1,.,TGTGCCAGCAGCCAAGGTACAGGGGTATCCTACGAGCAGTACTTC,CASSQGTGVSYEQYF
TRBV5-5,TRBJ1-3,TRBD1,few,TGTGCCAGCAGCTCCATACAGGGGGGGAACACCATATATTTT,CASSSIQGGNTIYF
TRBV25-1,TRBJ2-5,.,few,TGTGCCAGCAGTGAATCTGCGACACCCCGCTGGTACTTC,CASSESATPRWYF
TRBV30,TRBJ1-6,.,.,TGTGCCTGGAGTTCGCAGGGCTATAATTCACCCCTCCACTTT,CAWSSQGYNSPLHF
TRBV7-9,TRBJ1-1,.,.,TGTGCCAGCAGCTTTCCGGGAGGGATGAACACTGAAGCTTTCTTT,CASSFPGGMNTEAFF
TRBV6-5,TRBJ2-1,TRBD1,few,TGTGCCAGCAGCCCACCGGGACAGGGAAACAATGAGCAGTTCTTC,CASSPPGQGNNEQFF
TRBV6-5,TRBJ2-7,TRBD2,.,TGTGCCAGCAGTTACTCAAGCGGGGGATCCTACGAGCAGTACTTC,CASSYSSGGSYEQYF
TRBV3-1/TRBV3-2,TRBJ2-7,.,.,TGTGCCAGTAGGAAATCGGAGGGGTACGAGCAGTACTTC,CASRKSEGYEQYF
TRBV11-3,TRBJ2-2,.,.,TGTGCCAGCAGCTTAGGAATAACCTCTAGCTACATAAACACCGGGGAGCTGTTTTTT,CASSLGITSSYINTGELFF
TRBV3-1/TRBV3-2,TRBJ2-1,.,once,TGTGCCAGCAGCCAATTGGGGGGCTACAATGAGCAGTTCTTC,CASSQLGGYNEQFF
TRBV4-1,TRBJ1-1,TRBD1,.,TGCGCCAGCAGCCTAGACACAGGGGGCACTGAAGCTTTCTTT,CASSLDTGGTEAFF
TRBV24-1,TRBJ2-5,.,once,TGTGCCACCAGTGATCCAAGACACTTCCAAGAGACCCAGTACTTC,CATSDPRHFQETQYF
TRBV19,TRBJ1-5,.,once,TGTGCCAGTAGTATGGGAGGGGCGGGCAATCAGCCCCAGCATTTT,CASSMGGAGNQPQHF
TRBV4-1,TRBJ1-1,TRBD1,.,TGCGCCAGCAGCCGCCCGGACAGGGAGGGAACTGAAGCTTTCTTT,CASSRPDREGTEAFF
TRBV9,TRBJ2-7,.,.,TGTGCCAGCAGCGCAAATAGTCTCGACTACGAGCAGTACTTC,CASSANSLDYEQYF
TRBV5-1,TRBJ2-1,.,.,TGCGCCAGCAGCTTGACAGGGACCTACAATGAGCAGTTCTTC,CASSLTGTYNEQFF
TRBV28,TRBJ1-2,.,.,TGTGCCAGCAGTCCCGGAGCTAACTATGGCTACACCTTC,CASSPGANYGYTF
TRBV27,TRBJ1-5,.,.,TGTGCCAGCAGTTCCTCAAACAGGGCAAGCCAGCCCCAGCATTTT,CASSSSNRASQPQHF
TRBV7-3,TRBJ2-1,.,.,TGTGCCAGCAGCTTCAAACAGGGCAAGAATGAGCAGTTCTTC,CASSFKQGKNEQFF
TRBV5-4,TRBJ2-5,TRBD2,.,TGTGCCAGCAGCTTGAGCGGGGATAAAGAGACCCAGTACTTC,CASSLSGDKETQYF
TRBV20-1,TRBJ2-7,.,.,TGCAGTGCTAGTGTAGACAGGCAATCCTACGAGCAGTACTTC,CSASVDRQSYEQYF
TRBV7-9,TRBJ2-7,TRBD1,once,TGTGCCAGCAGCTGGACAGGGGGCGAGCAGTACTTC,CASSWTGGEQYF
TRBV28,TRBJ1-2,.,once,TGTGCCAGCAGTTCCCTCAGGGGCACTGGTGGCTACACCTTC,CASSSLRGTGGYTF
TRBV28,TRBJ1-3,TRBD1,.,TGTGCCAGCAGAAAAACAGGGGGCGTTGGAAACACCATATATTTT,CASRKTGGVGNTIYF
TRBV5-6,TRBJ1-4,.,once,TGTGCCAGCAGCATTTCGGGGGGAGATGAAAAACTGTTTTTT,CASSISGGDEKLFF
TRBV6-2/TRBV6-3,TRBJ2-3,TRBD2,few,TGTGCCAGCAACCCCGGTAGCGGGAGGGGGAGGACAGATACGCAGTATTTT,CASNPGSGRGRTDTQYF
TRBV7-9,TRBJ2-7,.,.,TGTGCCAGCAGCTTAAGGGCCAGGGGCCTTTCCGAGCAGTACTTC,CASSLRARGLSEQYF